This TCR beta chain was sequenced during a study of blood T cell repertoires in COVID-19. Study details: T cells, B-cell-depleted T cells, or PBMCs provided the cDNA or gDNA that served as material.

As handled by the study authors: The authors estimated nucleated cell counts from reference gene primer amplification. TCRdb's table, derived via immunoSEQ multiplex PCR, lists solely in-frame clones and lacks some. V and J calls and clone size come straight from that table; D and trimming were deduced from the DNA. The sample includes under 200,000 clones, roughly nine tenths of them seen just once. Germline CDR1 is MNHNS and CDR2 is SASEGT. The CDR3 extends over 15 amino acids. The V end was cut by 1 base, the J end by 0 bases, with 10 bases between. The origin of this receptor is a man between 18 and 35 years old with acute or convalescent COVID-19. V and J are TRBV6-1 and TRBJ2-7; TRBD2 might be the D (6 bases). The sequencing sample was made of peripheral blood. The CDR3 bases are TGTGCCAGCAGTGAAGAGGAGGGATCCTCCTACGAGCAGTACGTC. Its protein product is CASSEEEGSSYEQYV.